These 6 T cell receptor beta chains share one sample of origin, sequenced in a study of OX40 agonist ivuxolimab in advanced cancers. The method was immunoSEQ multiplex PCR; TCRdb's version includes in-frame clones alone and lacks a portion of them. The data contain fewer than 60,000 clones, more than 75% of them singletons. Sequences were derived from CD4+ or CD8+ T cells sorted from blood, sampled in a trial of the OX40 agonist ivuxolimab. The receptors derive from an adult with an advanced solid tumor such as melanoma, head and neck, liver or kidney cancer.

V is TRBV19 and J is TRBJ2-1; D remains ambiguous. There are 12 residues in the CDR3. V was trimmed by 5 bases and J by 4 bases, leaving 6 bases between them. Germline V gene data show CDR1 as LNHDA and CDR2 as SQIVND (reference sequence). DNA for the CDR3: TGTGCCAGTAGTGCGAATTACAATGAGCAGTTCTTC. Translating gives CASSANYNEQFF.

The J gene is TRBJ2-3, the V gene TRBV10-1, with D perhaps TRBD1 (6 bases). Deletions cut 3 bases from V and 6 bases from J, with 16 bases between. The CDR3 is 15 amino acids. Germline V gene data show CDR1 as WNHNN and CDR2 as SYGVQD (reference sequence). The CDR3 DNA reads TGCGCCAGCAGTGACGCCCGGACAGCGACCGATACGCAGTATTTT. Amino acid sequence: CASSDARTATDTQYF.

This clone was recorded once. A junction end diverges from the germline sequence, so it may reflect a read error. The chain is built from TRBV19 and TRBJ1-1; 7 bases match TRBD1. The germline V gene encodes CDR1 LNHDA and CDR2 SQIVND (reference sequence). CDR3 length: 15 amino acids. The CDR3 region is CASSIDLTTGPEAFF. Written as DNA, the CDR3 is TGTGCCAGTAGTATAGACCTAACGACAGGGCCTGAGGCTTTCTTT.

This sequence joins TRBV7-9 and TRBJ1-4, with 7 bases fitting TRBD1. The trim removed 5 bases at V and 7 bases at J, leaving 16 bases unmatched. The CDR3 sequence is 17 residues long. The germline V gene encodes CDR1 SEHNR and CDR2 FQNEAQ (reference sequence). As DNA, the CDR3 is TGTGCCAGCAGCCCGCCGGGACGCCAGGGGGGTGGTGAAAAACTGTTTTTT. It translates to CASSPPGRQGGGEKLFF.

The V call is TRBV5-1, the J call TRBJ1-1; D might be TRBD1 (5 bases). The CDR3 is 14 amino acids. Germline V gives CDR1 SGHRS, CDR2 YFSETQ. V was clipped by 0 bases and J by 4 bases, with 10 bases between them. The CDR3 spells CASSLGQTFTEAFF. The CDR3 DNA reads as TGCGCCAGCAGCTTGGGACAGACCTTCACTGAAGCTTTCTTT.

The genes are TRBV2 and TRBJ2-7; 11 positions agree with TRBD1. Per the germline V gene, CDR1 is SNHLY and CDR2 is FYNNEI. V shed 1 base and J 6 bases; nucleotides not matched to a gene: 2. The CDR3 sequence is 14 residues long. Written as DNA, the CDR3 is TGTGCCAGCAGTGAAGGGACAGGGGGCTTCGAGCAGTACGTC. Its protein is CASSEGTGGFEQYV.